This T cell receptor (beta chain) comes out of a study of shared clonotypes between healthy human individuals. This CDR3 is built from 16 residues. Unsorted PBMC DNA went through sequencing on ten immunoSEQ deep assay plates. TCRdb keeps only in-frame clones here, not all; method: immunoSEQ multiplex PCR. The repertoire has 400,000 to 500,000 clones, around 79% of them found once; the top ten carry 12%. Donors comprised healthy HIV-negative adults lacking recent acute infections or vaccinations. Nashville, Tennessee was home to all donors, who were Caucasian adults. Unsorted samples drew genomic DNA from some 82 million PBMCs. In the case of this clone: Different DNA sequences within this sample yield the same CDR3.

The specimen sequenced was PBMCs. This rearrangement joins TRBV21-1 to TRBJ1-5. TRBV21-1 has pseudogene status. This receptor was identified in a woman aged 40 to 55 in good health. Some clones in this sample may be carry-over from other donors' samples. CDR3 amino acids: CASSSPGEHSNQPQHF. The DNA for the CDR3 is TGTGCCAGCAGCAGCCCAGGAGAACATAGCAATCAGCCCCAGCATTTT.